This T cell receptor (beta chain) stems from a study of T cells in localized non-small cell lung cancer. Repertoires were generated with immunoSEQ multiplex PCR, while TCRdb's copy carries only in-frame clones and drops some. The sample gives 75,000 to 80,000 clones, 85% to 90% of which show up once; less than 25% is in the top ten. To note about this clone: Its antigen is unidentified.

Notes on the study in general: Analysis by sequencing included only one tumor region, so heterogeneity remains possible. The study detected a median approximately 54 of the top 100 tumor clones in adjacent lung.

This TCR was sampled from a woman aged 35 to 75 with stage I squamous cell lung carcinoma. Sequencing used peripheral blood, obtained before any cancer treatment.

The CDR3 DNA follows: TGCGCCAGCAGCCTATCAGGACAGGGGGCTAATGGCTACACCTTC. Its protein is CASSLSGQGANGYTF. The chain has TRBV5-1 and TRBJ1-2; TRBD1 matches at 11 bases. Germline V gene data show CDR1 as SGHRS and CDR2 as YFSETQ. V shed 4 bases, J shed 6 bases, and the junction held 8 bases outside the gene matches. The CDR3 totals 15 residues.